This passage covers 23 T cell receptor beta chains from one sample sequenced in a study of T cell repertoires in cytomegalovirus infection. TCRdb recomputed calls from the reads with MiXCR, one row per CDR3 protein. The sample consists of 400,000 or so distinct CDR3 sequences, about 33% of them appearing once. Specimen: PBMCs. These receptors were taken from a human donor in good health (CMV status not recorded). Some clones in this sample may be carry-over from other donors' samples.

The J gene is TRBJ2-7, the V gene TRBV12-3 or TRBV12-4; 7 bases align to TRBD2. This CDR3 spans 13 amino acids. The V and J ends lost 4 bases and 5 bases, in that order; junction bases with no gene match: 5. This chain's CDR3 is CASSSREANEQYF. CDR3 coding DNA: TGTGCCAGCAGTTCCCGGGAGGCAAACGAGCAGTACTTC.

V usage is TRBV20-1 and J usage is TRBJ1-5, with 7 positions matching TRBD1. Germline CDR1 DFQATT, CDR2 SNEGSKA (reference sequence). This CDR3 has 16 amino acids. V shed 6 bases, J shed 3 bases, and the junction held 14 bases outside the gene matches. The CDR3 DNA follows: TGCAGTGCAGGGAGGGGGGAAGGGGGCCCCAATCAGCCCCAGCATTTT. Its translation is CSAGRGEGGPNQPQHF.

The rearrangement joins TRBV15 to TRBJ1-6, with D perhaps TRBD1 (5 bases). Germline assignment: CDR1 LNHNV and CDR2 YYDKDF (reference sequence). Trimming cost V 1 base and J 5 bases, with 9 bases left between them. The length of the CDR3 is 15 residues. CDR3 nucleotides: TGTGCCACCAGCAGAGGGGACGGAGATAATTCACCCCTCCACTTT. Its translation: CATSRGDGDNSPLHF.

The V and J genes are TRBV4-3 and TRBJ2-5, with 9 bases matching TRBD1. There are 15 residues in the CDR3. V gave up 4 bases and J gave up 4 bases; unmatched junction bases: 7. The germline CDR1 and CDR2 sequences are LGHNA and YSLEER. CDR3 bases: TGCGCCAGCAGCCTCCGACAGGGGGGATTAGAGACCCAGTACTTC. It specifies CASSLRQGGLETQYF.

The V gene is TRBV5-1, the J gene TRBJ2-7; D might be TRBD1 (6 bases). This CDR3 is built from 11 residues. Germline V CDR1 and CDR2: SGHRS, YFSETQ. Trimming removed 4 bases at V and 10 bases at J, with 12 bases between. The CDR3: CASSKTGEQYF. The CDR3 bases are TGCGCCAGCAGCAAGACAGGCGAACAGTACTTC. Full variable domain (remainder filled in from reference TRBV5-1 and TRBJ2-7): KAGVTQTPRYLIKTRGQQVTLSCSPISGHRSVSWYQQTPGQGLQFLFEYFSETQRNKGNFPGRFSGRQFSNSRSEMNVSTLELGDSALYLCASSKTGEQYFGPGTRLTVT.

In regard to this clonotype: This may arise from a read error, as a much more abundant clone is one base away. The chain carries TRBV11-2 and TRBJ1-1; a weak D match, TRBD1 (6 bases). The CDR3 is made up of 15 amino acids. CDR1 is SGHAT and CDR2 is FQNNGV in the germline V gene. The DNA of the CDR3 is TGTTCCAGCAGCTTCAGGGGACTTATGAACACTGAAGCTTTCTTT. Translating gives CSSSFRGLMNTEAFF.

There are a few counts of this clonotype. The DNA of the CDR3 is TGCGCCAGCAGTTTTGTCACGGGGAGCACTGAAGCTTTCTTT. Its protein is CASSFVTGSTEAFF. This chain connects TRBV5-1 to TRBJ1-1, with D unclear. Germline V gene lookup returns CDR1 SGHRS and CDR2 YFSETQ. The CDR3 consists of 14 residues. Trimming shortened V by 5 bases and J by 4 bases, and 15 bases separated the two germline ends.

J is TRBJ2-1 and V is TRBV11-3; D is perhaps TRBD1 or TRBD2 (5 bases each). Per germline, CDR1 SGHNT and CDR2 YENEEA. The CDR3 has 12 residues. Trimming removed 6 bases at V and 9 bases at J, with 12 bases between. CDR3 residues: CASRSIGTEQFF. The CDR3 DNA reads as TGTGCCAGCAGGTCAATCGGGACTGAGCAGTTCTTC.

V is TRBV6-1 and J is TRBJ2-3; no definite D call. CDR3 size: 11 residues. V dropped 3 bases and J dropped 14 bases, with 12 bases sitting between them. Looked up from germline, CDR1 is MNHNS and CDR2 is SASEGT. CDR3 amino acids: CASSDGLERYF. Here the CDR3 DNA reads TGTGCCAGCAGTGACGGGCTAGAGAGGTATTTT.

CDR3 sequence reads: CASSQTGRRSYNEQFF. CDR3 coding DNA: TGTGCCAGCAGTCAAACCGGTAGAAGATCCTACAATGAGCAGTTCTTC. The chain recombines TRBV3-1 with TRBJ2-1, with unresolved D. The CDR3 has 16 amino acids. Trimming stripped 6 bases from V and 1 base from J, with 16 bases between. Germline V gene sequence: CDR1 LGHDT, CDR2 YNNKEL (reference sequence).

This sequence joins TRBV5-1 and TRBJ2-3; 9 positions agree with TRBD2. Germline lookup yields CDR1 SGHRS and CDR2 YFSETQ. CDR3 length: 15 residues. With V trimmed by 5 bases and J by 5 bases, 9 bases remained unmatched. CDR3 DNA: TGCGCCAGCAGAGTTGCGGGGGGGCGGGGAGATACGCAGTATTTT. This codes for CASRVAGGRGDTQYF.

This clonotype appeared many times. The CDR3 DNA is TGTGCCAGCAGCTTAAGGAGGGGCGCTCAGCCCCAGCATTTT. It translates to CASSLRRGAQPQHF. The V call is TRBV7-2, the J call TRBJ1-5; D perhaps matches TRBD1 (5 bases). Per the germline V gene, CDR1 is SGHTA and CDR2 is FQGNSA. The CDR3 covers 14 residues. V dropped 2 bases and J dropped 6 bases, with 11 bases sitting between them.

This clonotype was recorded at least ten times. V usage is TRBV7-2 and J usage is TRBJ1-5; D perhaps matches TRBD1 (6 bases). Deletions cut 4 bases from V and 5 bases from J, with 12 bases between. This CDR3 has 14 amino acids. Germline V CDR1 and CDR2: SGHTA, FQGNSA. DNA of the CDR3: TGTGCCAGCAGCTCCACAGGGAGGCATCAGCCCCAGCATTTT. This codes for CASSSTGRHQPQHF.

V and J are TRBV15 and TRBJ2-3; D may be TRBD1 (6 bases). Germline CDR1 is LNHNV and CDR2 is YYDKDF (reference sequence). V lost 3 bases and J lost 2, with 12 bases in between. This CDR3 has 15 residues. The CDR3 DNA reads as TGTGCCACCAGCAGTCATCAGGGGCTCACAGATACGCAGTATTTT. This sequence encodes CATSSHQGLTDTQYF.

This clonotype was observed many times. The J gene is TRBJ2-7, the V gene TRBV7-2; TRBD2 matches 10 bases. The junction had 10 bases not matched to a gene; V was cut back by 5 bases and J by 3 bases. The CDR3 is 16 residues long. Germline V gene lookup returns CDR1 SGHTA and CDR2 FQGNSA. The DNA of the CDR3 is TGTGCCAGCAGCCGGAGCGGGGGGGCCGAGCGCTACGAGCAGTACTTC. This codes for CASSRSGGAERYEQYF.

This clonotype has at least ten counts. V gene TRBV7-6 combines with J gene TRBJ2-1; 8 bases align to TRBD2. V was clipped by 5 bases and J by 0 bases; unmatched bases: 18. Per germline, CDR1 SGHVS and CDR2 FNYEAQ. The CDR3 sequence is 20 residues long. The CDR3 here is CASSRGARISGDSSYNEQFF. CDR3 sequence (DNA): TGTGCCAGCAGCCGAGGGGCGAGGATTAGCGGGGATAGCTCCTACAATGAGCAGTTCTTC.

This clonotype was observed a single time. The chain recombines TRBV29-1 with TRBJ2-7; the match to TRBD2 covers 9 bases. The CDR3 has 18 amino acids. V shed 6 bases, J shed 4 bases, and the junction held 22 bases outside the gene matches. CDR1 is SQVTM and CDR2 is ANQGSEA in the germline V gene. In DNA form, the CDR3 reads TGCAGCGTCTGGGAGGAGCGGGGGGATATTTCCAGCTTTTACGAGCAGTACTTC. Its protein product is CSVWEERGDISSFYEQYF.

Many counts were recorded for this clonotype. The chain couples TRBV7-9 to TRBJ1-5; D unresolved. The germline V gene has CDR1 SEHNR and CDR2 FQNEAQ (reference sequence). V shed 1 base and J shed 5 bases, with 12 bases lying between them. The CDR3 extends over 15 amino acids. CDR3 bases: TGTGCCAGCAGCTTAGATTCGATTCGGGATCAGCCCCAGCATTTT. Translating gives CASSLDSIRDQPQHF.

This clonotype occurred many times. This chain links TRBV6-1 with TRBJ2-3; D possibly corresponds to TRBD2 (5 bases). The ends were cut back, 4 bases at V and 4 bases at J, with 12 bases in the middle. CDR1 and CDR2 (germline): MNHNS, SASEGT. CDR3 size: 14 residues. The CDR3 loop reads CASSGTSEADTQYF. As DNA, the CDR3 is TGTGCCAGCAGTGGGACTTCTGAGGCAGATACGCAGTATTTT.

This clonotype was recorded at least ten times. The chain links TRBV24-1 to TRBJ2-1; possibly TRBD1 or TRBD2 for D (6 bases each). Trimming cost V 4 bases and J 2 bases, with 20 bases left between them. CDR3 size: 18 residues. Germline V lookup: CDR1 KGHDR, CDR2 SFDVKD. DNA of the CDR3: TGTGCCACCAGTGACTATAAAAGAGGGGGGCGGACCTACAATGAGCAGTTCTTC. It yields the protein CATSDYKRGGRTYNEQFF.

This clonotype was detected ten times or more. The rearrangement uses TRBV11-3 and TRBJ2-1; TRBD1 matches 9 bases. V gave up 5 bases and J gave up 5 bases; unmatched junction bases: 13. CDR3 length: 17 residues. In germline, CDR1 is SGHNT, CDR2 YENEEA. The CDR3 loop is CASSPRSGDRADNEQFF. Written as DNA, the CDR3 is TGTGCCAGCAGCCCCCGATCCGGGGACAGGGCGGACAATGAGCAGTTCTTC.

The rearrangement links TRBV10-2 to TRBJ1-2, with 7 nucleotides matching TRBD1. V lost 9 bases to trimming and J lost 4 bases; unmatched junction nucleotides: 5. The germline V gene has CDR1 WSHSY and CDR2 SAAADI. The length of the CDR3 is 12 residues. DNA for the CDR3: TGCGCCAGTGCGGGACAGCCCTATGGCTACACCTTC. It codes for CASAGQPYGYTF.

This clonotype has only a few counts. The chain joins TRBV6-6 to TRBJ2-6; D could derive from TRBD1 or TRBD2 (6 bases each). Germline lookup yields CDR1 MNHNY and CDR2 SVGAGI (reference sequence). The CDR3 consists of 20 residues. Trimming removed 3 bases at V and 1 base at J, with 22 bases between. The CDR3 DNA follows: TGTGCCAGCAGTTATGCGGGCCGGGGGCGAGGAATATCTGGGGCCAACGTCCTGACTTTC. Encoded protein: CASSYAGRGRGISGANVLTF.